The entry that follows covers one T cell receptor beta chain sequence. This clonotype was picked up many times. The clone's antigen remains unknown. Qualities for individual bases were not recorded, and no much larger clone is one base off. Profiling of TCR beta VDJ combinations and CDR3 sequences used genomic DNA as the template. An Illumina HiSeq 2000 was used for TCR repertoire sequencing. From the authors' description of their analysis: Repertoires were assessed using TRBV/TRBJ rearrangement plots, CDR3 size and DJ length profiles, and Simpson's diversity index. Whichever DNA sequence was most abundant in the deep sequencing data was defined as the immunodominant clone. CDR3 amino acid sequences were screened for sharing across subjects and were compared with published repertoires and the VDJdb database. TCRdb reworked the public reads: Q25 trimming with fastp, MiXCR clone assembly, productive beta chains retained. Each entry is one CDR3 protein sequence, shown with its most common DNA and genes. V and J calls and clone size were set by TCRdb, not the authors. The sample table shows under 200,000 distinct CDR3 sequences, and around 45% are seen once. Over 0.95% of the sample belongs to the ten largest clones.

CDR1 MNHEY and CDR2 SVGAGI were looked up in the germline V gene. Including the terminal cysteine and phenylalanine, the CDR3 comprises 11 residues. Left in the record is the CDR3 DNA by itself, 33 bases read in frame from the first base. Trimming at the junction amounts to 1 base on V and 7 bases on J, and the germline ends lie 4 bases apart. The data derive from a study of CD8+CD57+ T cells in acquired aplastic anemia (dated by TCRdb to between 2017 and 2018). Background for the entire study: DNA extracted from sorted CD4+ and CD8+ cells had a mean of around 3 ug, with a range of about 0.2 to 30 ug. An average of about 10 million reads for CD4+ cells and under 12 million reads for CD8+ cells was obtained from healthy donor samples.

The study at large found these results: Roughly 30 CD8+ CDR3 sequences were found to be shared between patients and controls, but these sequences appeared to be highly expressed in patients and within the immunodominant clones of the patients. CD8+ Simpson's diversity did not differ significantly between patients and healthy controls (P=0.060).

The study deep-sequenced TCR repertoires of sorted CD4+ and CD8+ blood T cells from severe aplastic anemia patients and healthy subjects. Ficoll-Paque density gradient centrifugation was used to isolate peripheral blood mononuclear cells. CD4+ and CD8+ T cells were sorted by FACS or magnetic beads before DNA extraction. Sequencing used sorted CD4+, CD8+, or CD8+CD57+ T cells (not recorded which) from PBMCs. The V gene is TRBV6-5 and the J gene is TRBJ2-5; no D segment can be confidently identified. The TCR comes from a human donor in good health. The CDR3 sequence is CASSYFGTQYF. The nucleotide sequence reads TGTGCCAGCAGTTACTTTGGGACCCAGTACTTC.